The 31 T cell receptor beta chains below all came from one sample that was sequenced in a study of T cells in Graves' hyperthyroidism and ophthalmopathy. RNA transcripts gave rise to amplified TCR beta CDR3 regions. The HTBI set primed first-round TCR CDR3 RT-PCR. TCRdb ran MiXCR on the multiplex PCR reads and lists one entry per CDR3 protein. The sample includes about 620,000 distinct CDR3 sequences, roughly 15% seen only once; the top ten take 3.8%. Sequences were obtained from blood. Receptor source: a woman in her thirties with Graves' hyperthyroidism.

This clonotype was seen repeatedly, ten times or more. The J gene is TRBJ2-1, the V gene TRBV20-1; 14 nucleotides align to TRBD2. CDR1 and CDR2 from the germline V gene are DFQATT and SNEGSKA (reference sequence). The CDR3 consists of 17 residues. J gave up 12 bases and V 6 bases, and 19 bases lay outside the gene matches. CDR3 coding DNA: TGCAGTGCCACGGAACCTACGGGACTAGCGGGAGTAGTTGGGCAGTTCTTC. This gives the protein CSATEPTGLAGVVGQFF.

Ten or more counts support this clonotype. The chain employs TRBV2 and TRBJ2-1, with TRBD2 identical over 10 bases. CDR1 and CDR2 from the germline V gene are SNHLY and FYNNEI. After removal of 1 base from V and 7 bases from J, the junction contained 7 bases not matched to a gene. The CDR3 runs 16 residues. CDR3 protein: CASSEGSGRARNEQFF. CDR3 bases: TGTGCCAGCAGTGAAGGGAGCGGGAGGGCCAGGAATGAGCAGTTCTTC.

As regards this clonotype: A read error may be the cause here, since a much bigger clone is one base away. The V and J genes are TRBV20-1 and TRBJ1-2; the D gene is possibly TRBD1 (5 bases). The CDR3 sequence is 12 residues long. Germline values: CDR1 DFQATT, CDR2 SNEGSKA (reference sequence). The ends were cut back, 8 bases at V and 2 bases at J, with 12 bases in the middle. The CDR3 DNA reads TGCAGTACTGGAGACAGAAACTATGGCTACACCTTC. It specifies CSTGDRNYGYTF.

This clonotype was seen a handful of times. The rearrangement links TRBV15 to TRBJ1-3; no clear D. The V end was cut by 8 bases, the J end by 0 bases, with 8 bases between. Germline values: CDR1 LNHNV, CDR2 YYDKDF (reference sequence). The CDR3 extends over 13 amino acids. Here the CDR3 DNA reads TGTGCCACCCGACACTTCTCTGGAAACACCATATATTTT. It is translated as CATRHFSGNTIYF.

The table lists this clonotype with a few counts. The chain carries TRBV19 and TRBJ1-5, with 12 positions matching TRBD1. CDR1 is LNHDA and CDR2 is SQIVND in the germline V gene (reference sequence). This CDR3 has 17 residues. With 3 bases clipped from V and 1 base from J, the junction kept 4 bases outside the gene matches. The CDR3 sequence: CASSIGTGGGSNQPQHF. CDR3 sequence (DNA): TGTGCCAGTAGTATTGGGACAGGGGGCGGAAGCAATCAGCCCCAGCATTTT.

This clonotype was found a few times. The chain joins TRBV24-1 to TRBJ2-7, with TRBD1 matching over 8 bases. The CDR3 runs 16 residues. Germline V gives CDR1 KGHDR, CDR2 SFDVKD. V was pared by 3 bases and J by 3 bases, with 9 bases of the junction left unmatched. CDR3 coding DNA: TGTGCCACCAGTGATCCGACAGCGGACAGGGTCTACGAGCAGTACTTC. Translating it yields CATSDPTADRVYEQYF.

This clonotype was seen more than once but under ten times. The chain carries TRBV7-9 and TRBJ2-3; TRBD1 matches 10 bases. V was pared by 11 bases and J by 5 bases, with 7 bases of the junction left unmatched. CDR1 and CDR2 from the germline V gene are SEHNR and FQNEAQ (reference sequence). This CDR3 has 13 residues. The CDR3 DNA is TGTGCCGGAGGACAGGGGGTGATAGATACGCAGTATTTT. This encodes CAGGQGVIDTQYF.

This clonotype was observed a handful of times. The chain couples TRBV9 to TRBJ2-1; unclear D gene. The CDR3 covers 15 residues. CDR1 is SGDLS and CDR2 is YYNGEE in the germline V gene. V was clipped by 0 bases and J by 7 bases, with 14 bases between them. CDR3 sequence (DNA): TGTGCCAGCAGCGTAGGAGCCAGCGTCGGTAATGAGCAGTTCTTC. This codes for CASSVGASVGNEQFF.

V and J are TRBV19 and TRBJ2-1; D not resolved. Deletions cut 3 bases from V and 4 bases from J, with 7 bases between. The CDR3 runs 13 residues. The V gene's germline CDR1 is LNHDA and CDR2 SQIVND (reference sequence). CDR3 amino acids: CASSIQAYNEQFF. The CDR3 region has the DNA TGTGCCAGTAGTATTCAGGCATACAATGAGCAGTTCTTC.

This clonotype was picked up a small number of times. This sequence joins TRBV14 and TRBJ1-1, with 9 bases lining up with TRBD1. Germline V gene lookup returns CDR1 SGHDN and CDR2 FVKESK. V was clipped by 2 bases and J by 11 bases; unmatched bases: 6. The CDR3 spans 13 residues. The DNA for the CDR3 is TGTGCCAGCAGCCAAAGGGGACAGGGATGGGCTTTCTTT. It codes for CASSQRGQGWAFF.

In its sample, this clonotype was seen a few times. CDR3 bases: TGTGCCAGCAGTTACTCAAGAATGGGGGGCGATGAGCAGTTCTTC. Amino acid sequence: CASSYSRMGGDEQFF. The chain joins TRBV4-2 to TRBJ2-1; D could derive from TRBD1 or TRBD2 (6 bases each). The CDR3 covers 15 residues. V was pared by 6 bases and J by 8 bases, with 20 bases between. Germline V gene data show CDR1 as LGHNA and CDR2 as YNFKEQ.

This clonotype was seen repeatedly, ten times or more. V usage is TRBV11-2 and J usage is TRBJ2-1; possible D gene TRBD1, 5 bases. The V gene lost 1 base and the J gene lost 9 bases, with 13 bases spanning the gap. The CDR3 length is 14 residues. Per germline, CDR1 SGHAT and CDR2 FQNNGV. The CDR3 loop reads CASSLVTGVGEQFF. For the CDR3, the DNA is TGTGCCAGCAGCTTAGTTACAGGCGTGGGTGAGCAGTTCTTC. Drawing the rest from reference TRBV11-2 and TRBJ2-1, the complete variable domain is EAGVAQSPRYKIIEKRQSVAFWCNPISGHATLYWYQQILGQGPKLLIQFQNNGVVDDSQLPKDRFSAERLKGVDSTLKIQPAKLEDSAVYLCASSLVTGVGEQFFGPGTRLTVL.

This clonotype was detected only a few times. The gene calls are TRBV4-2 and TRBJ1-1; a weak D match, TRBD1 (5 bases). The germline gives CDR1 LGHNA, CDR2 YNFKEQ. The CDR3 has 15 residues. V lost 0 bases, J lost 4 bases, and 12 bases lay in between. The CDR3 DNA reads TGTGCCAGCAGCCAAGAGGAGGGGATTCGCACTGAAGCTTTCTTT. Its protein product is CASSQEEGIRTEAFF.

This clonotype was observed a few times. This chain joins TRBV5-1 and TRBJ2-2; D remains ambiguous. The CDR3 covers 14 residues. V lost 0 bases to trimming and J lost 6 bases, with 9 bases between them. The V gene's germline CDR1 is SGHRS and CDR2 YFSETQ. CDR3 amino acids: CASSLASGAGELFF. The CDR3 DNA reads as TGCGCCAGCAGCTTGGCATCCGGTGCCGGGGAGCTGTTTTTT. The full variable domain, completed using reference TRBV5-1 and TRBJ2-2, is KAGVTQTPRYLIKTRGQQVTLSCSPISGHRSVSWYQQTPGQGLQFLFEYFSETQRNKGNFPGRFSGRQFSNSRSEMNVSTLELGDSALYLCASSLASGAGELFFGEGSRLTVL.

This sequence joins TRBV30 and TRBJ2-7; possibly TRBD2 for D (6 bases). The germline V gene encodes CDR1 GTSNPN and CDR2 SVGIG (reference sequence). V was clipped by 5 bases and J by 8 bases, with 16 bases between them. This CDR3 is 12 amino acids long. In nucleotides, the CDR3 is TGTGCCTGGGTGAGGGCCGGGACTCAGCAGTACTTC. Translated: CAWVRAGTQQYF.

A word on this clonotype: The junction and the germline gene differ at one end; a read error may be behind it. V usage is TRBV5-1 and J usage is TRBJ1-5; D gene unclear. The germline CDR1 and CDR2 sequences are SGHRS and YFSETQ. The CDR3 sequence is 15 residues long. The CDR3 region is CARSLMAVSNQPQHF. For the CDR3, the DNA is TGTGCCCGCAGCTTGATGGCCGTAAGCAATCAGCCCCAGCATTTT.

This clonotype was counted a few times. The chain joins TRBV4-1 to TRBJ2-7; D is undetermined. Germline V gene data show CDR1 as MGHRA and CDR2 as YSYEKL. The V gene lost 0 bases and the J gene lost 2 bases, with 11 bases spanning the gap. This CDR3 contains 15 residues. CDR3 DNA sequence: TGCGCCAGCAGCCAAGATACGGGTTTCACCTACGAGCAGTACTTC. Protein sequence: CASSQDTGFTYEQYF.

Many counts were recorded for this clonotype. The CDR3 is CASSTFGGEQYF. Written as DNA, the CDR3 is TGTGCCAGCAGTACATTCGGGGGCGAGCAGTACTTC. This chain uses TRBV6-1 with TRBJ2-7; D possibly corresponds to TRBD2 (6 bases). Trimming took off 5 bases at V and 6 bases at J, with 11 bases between the two ends. The CDR3 totals 12 residues. Germline V gene sequence: CDR1 MNHNS, CDR2 SASEGT.

A remark on this clonotype: A much more abundant neighbour one base away suggests this may be a read error. The chain combines TRBV30 with TRBJ1-2, with a possible D match to TRBD1 (5 bases). The V gene lost 1 base and the J gene lost 7 bases, with 10 bases spanning the gap. The CDR3 loop spans 12 amino acids. Per the germline V gene, CDR1 is GTSNPN and CDR2 is SVGIG (reference sequence). The CDR3 sequence: CAWSGDRCGYTF. The CDR3 DNA is TGTGCCTGGAGTGGAGACAGATGTGGCTACACCTTC.

The chain couples TRBV28 to TRBJ1-2; D not certain. The length of the CDR3 is 13 residues. Trimming pared 5 bases from V and 3 bases from J, leaving 10 bases between. The germline CDR1 and CDR2 sequences are MDHEN and SYDVKM. CDR3 sequence reads: CASSRVLDYGYTF. CDR3 nucleotide sequence: TGTGCCAGCAGTCGTGTCTTAGACTATGGCTACACCTTC.

The V gene is TRBV7-3, the J gene TRBJ2-1, with TRBD1 identical over 7 bases. CDR3 length: 15 residues. Germline-derived CDR1 and CDR2 are SGHTA and FQGTGA. The V and J ends lost 5 bases and 3 bases, in that order; junction bases with no gene match: 7. CDR3 sequence: CASSPGQRNYNEQFF. For the CDR3, the DNA is TGTGCCAGCAGCCCGGGACAGCGGAACTACAATGAGCAGTTCTTC.

To note about this clonotype: A junction boundary mismatches the germline segment, possibly from a read error. This chain joins TRBV9 and TRBJ2-1, with D perhaps TRBD2 (5 bases). This CDR3 comprises 17 residues. The germline CDR1 and CDR2 sequences are SGDLS and YYNGEE. DNA for the CDR3: TGTCCCAGCAGCGTAGTTACGGCGGGCTGGGCCTACAATGAGCAGTTCTTC. It translates to CPSSVVTAGWAYNEQFF. Together with reference TRBV9 and TRBJ2-1, the CDR3 gives the full variable domain: DSGVTQTPKHLITATGQRVTLRCSPRSGDLSVYWYQQSLDQGLQFLIQYYNGEERAKGNILERFSAQQFPDLHSELNLSSLELGDSALYFCPSSVVTAGWAYNEQFFGPGTRLTVL.

CDR3 amino acids: CASSQDPGQIYEQYF. Here the CDR3 DNA reads TGTGCCAGCAGCCAAGATCCGGGGCAAATCTACGAGCAGTACTTC. V gene TRBV4-2 combines with J gene TRBJ2-7; D may correspond to TRBD1 or TRBD2 (5 bases each). CDR1 and CDR2 (germline): LGHNA, YNFKEQ. The CDR3 length is 15 residues. V lost 0 bases to trimming and J lost 3 bases, with 12 bases between them.

This clonotype has at least ten counts. The CDR3, as DNA: TGTGCCAGCAGCCCACCCTCTGGGACTAAGATTGTTGAGCAGTTCTTC. Translation gives CASSPPSGTKIVEQFF. The J gene is TRBJ2-1, the V gene TRBV6-1; 7 bases agree with TRBD2. J lost 9 bases, V lost 6 bases, and 17 bases had no gene match. This CDR3 has 16 residues. Germline V lookup: CDR1 MNHNS, CDR2 SASEGT.

This clonotype appeared a few times. The chain has TRBV7-9 and TRBJ2-7, with D unresolved. The CDR3 contains 14 residues. V lost 5 bases and J 4 bases, leaving 15 bases between the germline ends. Germline V lookup: CDR1 SEHNR, CDR2 FQNEAQ (reference sequence). The CDR3 bases are TGTGCCAGCAGCCCCCCGACTCGCCCTTACGAGCAGTACTTC. Residues: CASSPPTRPYEQYF.

This clonotype occurred a few times. V and J are TRBV5-1 and TRBJ2-2; 7 nucleotides agree with TRBD1. The CDR3 loop spans 16 amino acids. The trim removed 0 bases at V and 0 bases at J, leaving 2 bases unmatched. Germline V CDR1 and CDR2: SGHRS, YFSETQ. CDR3 nucleotides: TGCGCCAGCAGCTTGGGGGACAGTTCGAACACCGGGGAGCTGTTTTTT. Translated: CASSLGDSSNTGELFF.

The chain links TRBV12-3 or TRBV12-4 to TRBJ2-2, with TRBD1 matching over 7 bases. CDR3 length: 17 amino acids. V lost 6 bases, J lost 1 base, and 11 bases stayed unmatched. DNA of the CDR3: TGTGCCAGCAGAACCATCAGGGGGACAGAGAACACCGGGGAGCTGTTTTTT. Translated: CASRTIRGTENTGELFF.

The table lists this clonotype with many counts. The genes are TRBV7-2 and TRBJ1-1, with a possible D match to TRBD1 (5 bases). CDR1 is SGHTA and CDR2 is FQGNSA in the germline V gene. Trimming took off 5 bases at V and 11 bases at J, with 18 bases between the two ends. The CDR3 sequence is 13 residues long. The CDR3 protein is CASSRGEGSGAFF. Written as DNA, the CDR3 is TGTGCCAGCAGCAGGGGAGAGGGGTCGGGGGCTTTCTTT. The full variable domain, completed using reference TRBV7-2 and TRBJ1-1, is GAGVSQSPSNKVTEKGKDVELRCDPISGHTALYWYRQSLGQGLEFLIYFQGNSAPDKSGLPSDRFSAERTGGSVSTLTIQRTQQEDSAVYLCASSRGEGSGAFFGQGTRLTVV.

This clonotype came up a few times. The V call is TRBV7-6, the J call TRBJ2-3; TRBD2 aligns across 13 bases. V shed 3 bases, J shed 5 bases, and the junction held 5 bases outside the gene matches. CDR1 is SGHVS, CDR2 FNYEAQ, per germline. This CDR3 is 16 amino acids long. This CDR3 reads CASSLVLAGGKDTQYF. CDR3 coding DNA: TGTGCCAGCAGCTTGGTACTAGCGGGAGGGAAAGATACGCAGTATTTT.

This clonotype was seen a handful of times. The CDR3 DNA follows: TGCGCCAGCAGCCAAACGGGACTCCCTAACACCGGGGAGCTGTTTTTT. As protein: CASSQTGLPNTGELFF. The genes are TRBV4-1 and TRBJ2-2, with D possibly being TRBD2 (6 bases). Germline lookup yields CDR1 MGHRA and CDR2 YSYEKL. The CDR3 extends over 16 amino acids. Trimming shortened V by 2 bases and J by 2 bases, and 12 bases separated the two germline ends.

This clonotype has only a few counts. The genes are TRBV20-1 and TRBJ2-2; TRBD2 matches at 11 bases. The length of the CDR3 is 16 residues. The V and J ends lost 8 bases and 5 bases, in that order; junction bases with no gene match: 13. Looked up from germline, CDR1 is DFQATT and CDR2 is SNEGSKA (reference sequence). The CDR3 DNA follows: TGCAGTACTAAACTAGCGGGGGTGACTTCGACCGGGGAGCTGTTTTTT. It encodes CSTKLAGVTSTGELFF.